Shown below are 23 T cell receptor beta chains from a single sample sequenced in a study of T cell responses to AZD1222 COVID-19 vaccine. Assay: immunoSEQ multiplex PCR; the TCRdb copy retains only in-frame clones and omits some. This table has about 140,000 clones, less than 95% appearing once. This sample comprised peripheral blood, obtained 28 days after the second dose of the MenACWY control vaccine. These TCRs come from an adult who received the MenACWY meningococcal vaccine as a control.

The gene calls are TRBV6-5 and TRBJ1-1; 7 bases match TRBD1. The CDR3 has 14 amino acids. Germline V gene data show CDR1 as MNHEY and CDR2 as SVGAGI. Trimming took 6 bases from V and 5 from J; bases not matched to a gene: 9. The CDR3 is CASRLDRVVTEAFF. Written as DNA, the CDR3 is TGTGCCAGCAGACTAGACAGGGTTGTTACTGAAGCTTTCTTT.

The V and J genes are TRBV5-3 and TRBJ2-3, with TRBD2 as a possible D gene (5 bases). TRBV5-3 is known as an ORF, though its function is uncertain. V shed 0 bases and J shed 7 bases, with 15 bases lying between them. CDR3 length equals 15 residues. The CDR3 sequence: CARSLEQPPGYTQYF. The DNA of the CDR3 is TGTGCCAGAAGCTTGGAACAGCCACCGGGATATACGCAGTATTTT.

This chain links TRBV14 with TRBJ1-1; D not certain. Looked up from germline, CDR1 is SGHDN and CDR2 is FVKESK. The CDR3 is made up of 14 amino acids. V lost 1 base and J lost 0, with 6 bases in between. Here the CDR3 DNA reads TGTGCCAGCAGCCAAGTAGGGTTGAACACTGAAGCTTTCTTT. This encodes CASSQVGLNTEAFF.

V usage is TRBV9 and J usage is TRBJ1-1; D unresolved. V lost 3 bases, J lost 1 base, and 7 bases lay in between. Germline V gene sequence: CDR1 SGDLS, CDR2 YYNGEE. The CDR3 is 13 residues long. CDR3 in DNA: TGTGCCAGCAGCGAGGGAACGAACACTGAAGCTTTCTTT. It is translated as CASSEGTNTEAFF.

The chain employs TRBV14 and TRBJ2-7; 12 nucleotides agree with TRBD2. The CDR3 extends over 19 amino acids. Germline V gives CDR1 SGHDN, CDR2 FVKESK. V shed 6 bases and J 2 bases; nucleotides not matched to a gene: 17. The CDR3 reads CASSPTSGRSWSRAYEQYF. The CDR3 DNA sequence: TGTGCCAGCAGTCCGACTAGCGGGAGAAGTTGGTCACGGGCCTACGAGCAGTACTTC.

The rearrangement joins TRBV19 to TRBJ2-3, with D uncertain. The V end was cut by 3 bases, the J end by 6 bases, with 4 bases between. The germline gives CDR1 LNHDA, CDR2 SQIVND (reference sequence). CDR3 length: 11 residues. CDR3 sequence (DNA): TGTGCCAGTAGTATCGGGGATACGCAGTATTTT. Protein sequence: CASSIGDTQYF.

Points on this clone: At one of its ends the junction is not consistent with the germline gene, which may arise from a read error. V gene TRBV6-5 combines with J gene TRBJ1-2, with 10 bases fitting TRBD1. The CDR3 consists of 11 residues. Germline V gene data show CDR1 as MNHEY and CDR2 as SVGAGI. CDR3 sequence reads: CASSTTGTGEF. Here the CDR3 DNA reads TGTGCCAGCAGTACAACCGGGACAGGGGAATTC.

The genes are TRBV19 and TRBJ1-5; TRBD1 matches at 7 bases. Germline assignment: CDR1 LNHDA and CDR2 SQIVND (reference sequence). V lost 5 bases, J lost 6 bases, and 7 bases stayed unmatched. The CDR3 has 14 residues. The CDR3 nucleotides are TGTGCCAGTAGTGGGACAGAAAGAGCTCAGCCCCAGCATTTT. Residues: CASSGTERAQPQHF.

The CDR3 nucleotides are TGCGCCAGCAGTGGGTTGAGCTCCTACAATGAGCAGTTCTTC. This gives the protein CASSGLSSYNEQFF. This chain joins TRBV10-2 and TRBJ2-1; no firm D call. Trimming took 4 bases from V and 0 from J, leaving 7 bases between them. The CDR3 is 14 residues long. CDR1 is WSHSY and CDR2 is SAAADI in the germline V gene.

CDR3 sequence (DNA): TGTGCCAGCAGCTTAGTCGCTGCGGGAAGGAGTGGAGATACGCAGTATTTT. Protein sequence: CASSLVAAGRSGDTQYF. The chain combines TRBV7-2 with TRBJ2-3; possible D gene TRBD2, 6 bases. The CDR3 has 17 residues. V was clipped by 1 base and J by 5 bases, with 19 bases between them. Per the germline V gene, CDR1 is SGHTA and CDR2 is FQGNSA. Drawing the rest from reference TRBV7-2 and TRBJ2-3, the complete variable domain is GAGVSQSPSNKVTEKGKDVELRCDPISGHTALYWYRQSLGQGLEFLIYFQGNSAPDKSGLPSDRFSAERTGGSVSTLTIQRTQQEDSAVYLCASSLVAAGRSGDTQYFGPGTRLTVL.

CDR3 region: CASSLSGSRYNEQFF. The CDR3 DNA reads as TGTGCCAGCAGCTTATCAGGGTCTCGGTACAATGAGCAGTTCTTC. The chain recombines TRBV7-8 with TRBJ2-1, with a tentative D call TRBD1 (5 bases). The V gene lost 2 bases and the J gene lost 4 bases, with 12 bases spanning the gap. The CDR3 spans 15 residues. The V gene's germline CDR1 is SGHVS and CDR2 FQNEAQ.

The rearrangement links TRBV9 to TRBJ2-3, with TRBD2 matching 8 bases. The CDR3 consists of 15 residues. From germline, CDR1 is SGDLS and CDR2 YYNGEE. V gave up 0 bases and J gave up 4 bases; unmatched junction bases: 4. The CDR3 region is CASSVGSGSSDTQYF. CDR3 coding DNA: TGTGCCAGCAGCGTAGGGAGCGGGAGTTCAGATACGCAGTATTTT.

This chain uses TRBV2 with TRBJ2-5; TRBD2 matches at 8 bases. J was trimmed by 2 bases and V by 6 bases; bases with no gene match: 11. This CDR3 has 16 residues. Per the germline V gene, CDR1 is SNHLY and CDR2 is FYNNEI. This CDR3 is CASRSGGLGRQETQYF. The CDR3 DNA sequence: TGTGCCAGCAGGTCGGGGGGGTTGGGTCGACAAGAGACCCAGTACTTC.

CDR3 nucleotides: TGCGCCAGCAGCCAAGGAATTGTTTTGGGGTGGGGCAGGGCCATTCAGCCCCAGCATTTT. Protein sequence: CASSQGIVLGWGRAIQPQHF. This rearrangement joins TRBV4-1 to TRBJ1-5, with a weak D call TRBD1 (5 bases). The germline V gene encodes CDR1 MGHRA and CDR2 YSYEKL. V was clipped by 1 base and J by 6 bases, with 28 bases between them. The length of the CDR3 is 20 residues.

The CDR3 DNA reads as TGTGCCAGCAGCTTTAGTGGTTGGTTGAACACTGAAGCTTTCTTT. Encoded protein: CASSFSGWLNTEAFF. This chain uses TRBV5-6 with TRBJ1-1; no reliable D call. Germline lookup yields CDR1 SGHDT and CDR2 YYEEEE. The V and J ends lost 2 bases and 0 bases respectively, with 11 bases between them. The CDR3 totals 15 residues.

The rearrangement links TRBV5-6 to TRBJ2-5; D is unclear. Germline V gives CDR1 SGHDT, CDR2 YYEEEE. Trimming stripped 1 base from V and 5 bases from J, with 24 bases between. This CDR3 is built from 18 residues. In DNA, the CDR3 is TGTGCCAGCAGCTTGTTGACCTTTGTGGGAAGACCTTCGGAGACCCAGTACTTC. This sequence encodes CASSLLTFVGRPSETQYF. The whole variable domain, remainder taken from reference TRBV5-6 and TRBJ2-5, is DAGVTQSPTHLIKTRGQQVTLRCSPKSGHDTVSWYQQALGQGPQFIFQYYEEEERQRGNFPDRFSGHQFPNYSSELNVNALLLGDSALYLCASSLLTFVGRPSETQYFGPGTRLLVL.

J is TRBJ1-1 and V is TRBV27; weak D call: TRBD1 (5 bases). The CDR3 contains 15 residues. The V and J ends lost 5 bases and 4 bases respectively, with 17 bases between them. Germline loops: CDR1 MNHEY, CDR2 SMNVEV (reference sequence). CDR3 sequence: CASSDYLGGVTEAFF. The CDR3 DNA sequence: TGTGCCAGCAGTGACTACCTGGGGGGTGTCACTGAAGCTTTCTTT.

This chain connects TRBV2 to TRBJ2-7, with D possibly being TRBD1 (5 bases). The CDR3 covers 11 residues. The germline V and J ends were trimmed by 10 bases and 0 bases, with 7 bases remaining between them. Germline lookup yields CDR1 SNHLY and CDR2 FYNNEI. The CDR3 loop is CAIRVSYEQYF. The CDR3 DNA reads as TGTGCCATCAGGGTCTCCTACGAGCAGTACTTC.

The J gene is TRBJ2-4, the V gene TRBV19, with 8 positions matching TRBD1. Germline CDR1 and CDR2: LNHDA and SQIVND (reference sequence). The CDR3 totals 15 residues. J gave up 7 bases and V 5 bases, and 10 bases lay outside the gene matches. Written as DNA, the CDR3 is TGTGCCAGTAGTTTGTCCGGGGACAGGAGGAACATTCAGTACTTC. Its translation: CASSLSGDRRNIQYF. Drawing the rest from reference TRBV19 and TRBJ2-4, the complete variable domain is DGGITQSPKYLFRKEGQNVTLSCEQNLNHDAMYWYRQDPGQGLRLIYYSQIVNDFQKGDIAEGYSVSREKKESFPLTVTSAQKNPTAFYLCASSLSGDRRNIQYFGAGTRLSVL.

The CDR3 loop is CASSEAMGQGLGKYGYTF. CDR3 DNA sequence: TGTGCCAGCAGTGAAGCGATGGGACAGGGGTTGGGAAAATATGGCTACACCTTC. The J gene is TRBJ1-2, the V gene TRBV6-1, with TRBD1 identical over 10 bases. Germline CDR1 MNHNS, CDR2 SASEGT. Losses at the gene ends were 0 bases for V and 5 bases for J; bases not matched to a gene: 12. This CDR3 contains 18 residues.

This clone was detected once. The chain carries TRBV10-1 and TRBJ2-5; unclear D gene. The CDR3 has 13 residues. The ends were cut back, 2 bases at V and 4 bases at J, with 8 bases in the middle. The germline V gene has CDR1 WNHNN and CDR2 SYGVQD (reference sequence). CDR3 region: CASSETNGETQYF. CDR3 DNA sequence: TGCGCCAGCAGTGAGACGAACGGAGAGACCCAGTACTTC.

V and J are TRBV9 and TRBJ2-2, with D perhaps matching TRBD2 (6 bases). Germline assignment: CDR1 SGDLS and CDR2 YYNGEE. This CDR3 has 15 residues. Deletions cut 2 bases from V and 5 bases from J, with 13 bases between. CDR3 nucleotide sequence: TGTGCCAGCAGCGTCGCCGCGCGGGGAACCGGGGAGCTGTTTTTT. Translated, it gives CASSVAARGTGELFF.

The chain couples TRBV5-1 to TRBJ1-6; 8 bases line up with TRBD1. The CDR3 covers 15 residues. The trim removed 2 bases at V and 7 bases at J, leaving 5 bases unmatched. The germline V gene has CDR1 SGHRS and CDR2 YFSETQ. CDR3 protein: CASSFGTGENSPLHF. As DNA, the CDR3 is TGCGCCAGCAGCTTTGGGACAGGCGAAAATTCACCCCTCCACTTT. The variable domain in full, completed from reference TRBV5-1 and TRBJ1-6, reads KAGVTQTPRYLIKTRGQQVTLSCSPISGHRSVSWYQQTPGQGLQFLFEYFSETQRNKGNFPGRFSGRQFSNSRSEMNVSTLELGDSALYLCASSFGTGENSPLHFGNGTRLTVT.